This record looks at one T cell receptor (beta chain) sequence and its context. The data were produced by immunoSEQ multiplex PCR, yet TCRdb's version contains in-frame clones alone and is incomplete. Among 450,000 to 500,000 clones listed, approximately 85% were seen once. This sample is drawn from a study of blood T cell repertoires in COVID-19. The CDR3 runs 16 residues. Trimming removed 3 bases from V and 0 bases from J; junction bases left unmatched: 5. The germline gives CDR1 KGHSH, CDR2 LQKENI. The chain links TRBV18 to TRBJ1-1, with 9 bases identical to TRBD1. The sequencing sample was made of peripheral blood. This clonotype originated in a human donor in a cohort sampled during active COVID-19. The CDR3 nucleotides are TGTGCCAGCTCACCGAGAGGACAGGGGATGAACACTGAAGCTTTCTTT. It yields the protein CASSPRGQGMNTEAFF.